Below, one T cell receptor beta chain is given with its context. Its target is unknown. This CDR3 is built from 13 residues. V gave up 10 bases and J gave up 3 bases, with 16 bases separating them. The data originate from a study of Ad26.COV2.S vaccination and SARS-CoV-2 variants. Specified treatment: 19 received Ad26.COV2.S at low or high dose, single or two shots; 5 received placebo; per-sample allocation not given. The samples were gathered on day 63 after the first injection of vaccine or placebo. Sequencing was performed with immunoSEQ multiplex PCR; in TCRdb, only in-frame clones are kept and a portion is missing. Among fewer than 500,000 clones, roughly 89% were seen once, and the ten largest hold 2.5%. Study findings and constraints: Ad26.COV2.S recipients had broader spike-specific TCRs (P = 0.0014). Assessments of TCR breadth and depth may have underestimated the total T cell responses.

The chain has TRBV12-3 or TRBV12-4 and TRBJ2-7; possibly TRBD1 or TRBD2 for D (7 bases each). This receptor was taken from a person between 18 and 65 years old who received the Ad26.COV2.S COVID-19 vaccine or a placebo. Sample: peripheral blood, taken in a trial of Ad26.COV2.S vaccine versus placebo. The CDR3 here is CAIPTGEGYEQYF. The CDR3 bases are TGTGCCATACCTACAGGGGAGGGCTACGAGCAGTACTTC.